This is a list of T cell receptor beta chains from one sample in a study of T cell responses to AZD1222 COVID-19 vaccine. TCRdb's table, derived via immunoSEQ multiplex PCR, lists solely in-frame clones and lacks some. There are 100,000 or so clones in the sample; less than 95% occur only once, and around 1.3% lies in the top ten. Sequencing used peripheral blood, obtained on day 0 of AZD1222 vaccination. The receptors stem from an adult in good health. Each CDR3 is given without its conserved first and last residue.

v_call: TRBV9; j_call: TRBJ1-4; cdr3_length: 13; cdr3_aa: ASSASWEVGEKLF
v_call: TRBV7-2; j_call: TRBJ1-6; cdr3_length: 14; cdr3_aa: ASSLVGGGWDSPLH
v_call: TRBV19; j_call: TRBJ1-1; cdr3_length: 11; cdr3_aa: ASSMGPNTEAF
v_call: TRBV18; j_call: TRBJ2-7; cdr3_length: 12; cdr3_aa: ASSPRTGDYEQY
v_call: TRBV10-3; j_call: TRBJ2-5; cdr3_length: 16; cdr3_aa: AISESRIQDRGQETQY
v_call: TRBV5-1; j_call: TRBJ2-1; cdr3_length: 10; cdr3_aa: ASSVTSSEQF
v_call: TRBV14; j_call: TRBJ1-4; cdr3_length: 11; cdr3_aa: ASSQSINEKLF
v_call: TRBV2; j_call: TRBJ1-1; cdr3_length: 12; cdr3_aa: ASREYRQGGEAF
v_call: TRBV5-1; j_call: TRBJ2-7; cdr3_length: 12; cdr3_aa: ASSSRTSGAQQY
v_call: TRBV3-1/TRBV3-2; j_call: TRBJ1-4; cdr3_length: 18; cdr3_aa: ASSQRAQLVGRGTDEKLF
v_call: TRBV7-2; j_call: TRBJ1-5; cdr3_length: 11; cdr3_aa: ASSLSSNQPQH
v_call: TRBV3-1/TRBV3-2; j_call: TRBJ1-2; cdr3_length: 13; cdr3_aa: ASSPTPGINYGYT
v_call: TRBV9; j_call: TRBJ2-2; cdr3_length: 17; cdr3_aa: ASSRKSNPGQPNTGELF
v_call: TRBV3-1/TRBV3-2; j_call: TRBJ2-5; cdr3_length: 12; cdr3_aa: ASSRERAGETQY
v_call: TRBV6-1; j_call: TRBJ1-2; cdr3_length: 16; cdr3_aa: ASSELFSMAESNYGYT
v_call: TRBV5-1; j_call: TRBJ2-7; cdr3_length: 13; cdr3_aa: ASSPPGGTGGEQY
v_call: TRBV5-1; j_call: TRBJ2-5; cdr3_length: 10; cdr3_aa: ASSQGMETQY
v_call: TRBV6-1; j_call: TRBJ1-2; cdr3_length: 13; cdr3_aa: ASSEVKSGNYGYT
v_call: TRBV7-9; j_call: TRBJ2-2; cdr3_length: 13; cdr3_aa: ASSFSRPNTGELF
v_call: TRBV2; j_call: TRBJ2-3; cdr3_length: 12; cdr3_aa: ASLYPASTDTQY
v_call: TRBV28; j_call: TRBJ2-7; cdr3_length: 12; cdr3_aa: ASRPPGQGGEQY
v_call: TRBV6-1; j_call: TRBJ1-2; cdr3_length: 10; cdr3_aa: ASSEDVDGYT
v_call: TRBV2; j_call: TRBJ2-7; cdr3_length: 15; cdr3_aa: ASSERYRGGGTYEQY
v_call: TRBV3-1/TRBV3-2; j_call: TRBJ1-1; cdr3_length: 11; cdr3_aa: ASGRQGMTEAF
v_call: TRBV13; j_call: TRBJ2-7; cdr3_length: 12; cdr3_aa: ASSPWGVSYEQY
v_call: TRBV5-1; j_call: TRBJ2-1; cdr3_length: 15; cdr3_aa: ASSVLTGTSGVNEQF
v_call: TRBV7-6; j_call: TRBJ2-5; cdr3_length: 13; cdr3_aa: ASSWTSGAQETQY
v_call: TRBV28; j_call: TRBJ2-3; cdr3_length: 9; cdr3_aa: ASRGTDTQY
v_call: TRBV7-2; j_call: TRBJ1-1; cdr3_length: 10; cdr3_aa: ASSPGQSEAF
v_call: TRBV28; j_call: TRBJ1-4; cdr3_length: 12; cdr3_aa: ASSFGGSNEKLF
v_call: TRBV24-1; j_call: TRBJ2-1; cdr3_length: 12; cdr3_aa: ATSDFVKSNEQF
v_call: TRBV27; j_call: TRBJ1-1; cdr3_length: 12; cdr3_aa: ASSLYGGKTEAF
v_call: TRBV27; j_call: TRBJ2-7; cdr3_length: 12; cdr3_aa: ASSLAGTKNEQY
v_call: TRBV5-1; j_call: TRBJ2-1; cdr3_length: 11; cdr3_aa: ASSLAEGVEQF
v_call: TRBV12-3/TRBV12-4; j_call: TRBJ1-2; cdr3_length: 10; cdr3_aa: ASRLLGNGYT
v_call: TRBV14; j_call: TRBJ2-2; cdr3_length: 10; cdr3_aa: ASSQVFGELF
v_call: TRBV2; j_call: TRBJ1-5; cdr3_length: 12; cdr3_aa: ASNYARGDQPQH
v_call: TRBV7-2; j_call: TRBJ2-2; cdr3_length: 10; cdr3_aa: ASSKRTGELF
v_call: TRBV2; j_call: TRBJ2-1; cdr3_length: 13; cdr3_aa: ASSEALASYNEQF
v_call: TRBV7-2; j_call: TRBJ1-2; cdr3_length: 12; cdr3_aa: ASRYPGSNYGYT
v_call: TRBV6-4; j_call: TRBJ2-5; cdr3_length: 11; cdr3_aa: ASSPFPGETQY
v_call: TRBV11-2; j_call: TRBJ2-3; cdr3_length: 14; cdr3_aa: ASSSAGTRLTDTQY
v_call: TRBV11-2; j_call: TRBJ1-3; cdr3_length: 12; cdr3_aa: ASTRQGSGNTIY
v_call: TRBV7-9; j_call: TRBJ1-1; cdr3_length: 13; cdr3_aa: ASSLYAGGRTEAF
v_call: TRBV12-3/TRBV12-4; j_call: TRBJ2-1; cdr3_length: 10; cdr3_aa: ASRRRAGKQF
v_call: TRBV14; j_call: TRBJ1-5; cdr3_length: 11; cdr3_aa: ASSQDSFQPQH
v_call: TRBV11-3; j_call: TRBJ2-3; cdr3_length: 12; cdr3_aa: ASSFGGSTDTQY
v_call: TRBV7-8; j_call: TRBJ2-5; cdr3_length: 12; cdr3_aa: ASSLGRTEETQY
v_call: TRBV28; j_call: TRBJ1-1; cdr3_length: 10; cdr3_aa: ASSPPPTEAF
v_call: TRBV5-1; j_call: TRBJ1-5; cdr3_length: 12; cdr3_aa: ASSFVGGDQPQH
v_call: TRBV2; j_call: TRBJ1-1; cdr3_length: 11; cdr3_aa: ASGDIMNTEAF
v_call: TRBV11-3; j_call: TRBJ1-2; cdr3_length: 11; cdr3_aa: ASSRKGGSGYT
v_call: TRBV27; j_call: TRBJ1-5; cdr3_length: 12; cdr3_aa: ASSPTGGDQPQH
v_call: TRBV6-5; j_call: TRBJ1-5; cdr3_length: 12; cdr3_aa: ASNGGSGNQPQH